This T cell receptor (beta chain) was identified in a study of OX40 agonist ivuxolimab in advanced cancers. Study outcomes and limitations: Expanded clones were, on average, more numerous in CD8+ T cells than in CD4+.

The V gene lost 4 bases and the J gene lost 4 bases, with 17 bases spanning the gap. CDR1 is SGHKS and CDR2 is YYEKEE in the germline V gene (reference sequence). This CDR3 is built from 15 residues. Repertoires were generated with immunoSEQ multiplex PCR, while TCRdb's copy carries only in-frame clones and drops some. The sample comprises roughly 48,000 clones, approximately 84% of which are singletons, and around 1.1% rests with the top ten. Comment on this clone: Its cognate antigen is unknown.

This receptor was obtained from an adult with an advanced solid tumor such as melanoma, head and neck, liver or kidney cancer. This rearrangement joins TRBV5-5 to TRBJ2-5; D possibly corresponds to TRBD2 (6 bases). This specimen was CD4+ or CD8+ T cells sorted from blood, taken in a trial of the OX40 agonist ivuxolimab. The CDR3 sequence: CASSESALGGETQYF. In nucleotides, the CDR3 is TGTGCCAGCAGCGAATCTGCCCTGGGGGGAGAGACCCAGTACTTC. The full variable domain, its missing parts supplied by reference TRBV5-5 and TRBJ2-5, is DAGVTQSPTHLIKTRGQQVTLRCSPISGHKSVSWYQQVLGQGPQFIFQYYEKEERGRGNFPDRFSARQFPNYSSELNVNALLLGDSALYLCASSESALGGETQYFGPGTRLLVL.